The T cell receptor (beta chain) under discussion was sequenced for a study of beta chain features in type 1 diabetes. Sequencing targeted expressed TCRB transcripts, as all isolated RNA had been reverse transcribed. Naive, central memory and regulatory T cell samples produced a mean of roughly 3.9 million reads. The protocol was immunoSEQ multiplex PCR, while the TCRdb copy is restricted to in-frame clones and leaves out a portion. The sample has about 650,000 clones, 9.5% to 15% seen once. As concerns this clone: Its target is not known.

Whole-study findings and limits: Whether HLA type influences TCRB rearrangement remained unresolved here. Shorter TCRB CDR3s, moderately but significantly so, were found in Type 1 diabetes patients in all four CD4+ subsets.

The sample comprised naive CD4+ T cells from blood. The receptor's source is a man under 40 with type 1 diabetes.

The CDR3 DNA reads as TGTGCCAGCAGACCGGGACAGGTCTTCACAGATACGCAGTATTTT. This sequence encodes CASRPGQVFTDTQYF. The J gene is TRBJ2-3, the V gene TRBV5-4; 8 bases line up with TRBD1. This CDR3 region has 15 residues. Per the germline V gene, CDR1 is SGHNT and CDR2 is YYREEE (reference sequence). With V trimmed by 5 bases and J by 2 bases, 7 bases remained unmatched.